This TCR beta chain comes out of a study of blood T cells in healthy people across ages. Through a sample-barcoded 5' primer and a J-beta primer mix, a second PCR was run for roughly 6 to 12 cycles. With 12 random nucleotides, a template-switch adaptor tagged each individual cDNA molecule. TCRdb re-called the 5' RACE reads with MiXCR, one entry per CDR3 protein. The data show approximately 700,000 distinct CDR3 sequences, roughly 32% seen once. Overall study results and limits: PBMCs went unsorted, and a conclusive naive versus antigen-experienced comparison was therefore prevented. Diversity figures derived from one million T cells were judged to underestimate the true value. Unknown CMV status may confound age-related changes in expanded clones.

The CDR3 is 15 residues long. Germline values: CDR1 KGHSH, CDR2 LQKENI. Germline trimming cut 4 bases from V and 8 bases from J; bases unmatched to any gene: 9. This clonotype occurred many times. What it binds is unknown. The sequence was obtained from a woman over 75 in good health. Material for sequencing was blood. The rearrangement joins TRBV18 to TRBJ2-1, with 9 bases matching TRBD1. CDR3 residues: CASSLGQGVFDEQFF. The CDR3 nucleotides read TGTGCCAGCTCACTGGGACAGGGAGTTTTTGATGAGCAGTTCTTC.